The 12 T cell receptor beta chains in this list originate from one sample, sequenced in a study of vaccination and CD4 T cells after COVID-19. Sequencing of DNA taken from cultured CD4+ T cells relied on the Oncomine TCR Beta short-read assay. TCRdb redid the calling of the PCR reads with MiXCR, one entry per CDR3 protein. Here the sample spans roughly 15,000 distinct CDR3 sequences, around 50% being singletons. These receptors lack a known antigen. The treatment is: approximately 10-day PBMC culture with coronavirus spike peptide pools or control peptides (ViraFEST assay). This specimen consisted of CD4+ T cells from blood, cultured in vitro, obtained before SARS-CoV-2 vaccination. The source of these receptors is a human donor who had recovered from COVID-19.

The CDR3 is CASSLSRVSTQYF. In nucleotides, the CDR3 is TGTGCCAGCAGCTTAAGCCGGGTTTCTACGCAGTATTTT. J is TRBJ2-3 and V is TRBV11-3; D unclear. The CDR3 covers 13 residues. Germline assignment: CDR1 SGHNT and CDR2 YENEEA. Deletions cut 2 bases from V and 8 bases from J, with 11 bases between.

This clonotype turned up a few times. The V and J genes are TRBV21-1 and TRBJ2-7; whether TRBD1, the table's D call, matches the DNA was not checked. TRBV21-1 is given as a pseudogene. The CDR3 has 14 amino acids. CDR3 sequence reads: CASSSKGQGYEQYF. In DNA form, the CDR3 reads TGTGCCAGCAGCTCCAAGGGACAGGGGTACGAGCAGTACTTC.

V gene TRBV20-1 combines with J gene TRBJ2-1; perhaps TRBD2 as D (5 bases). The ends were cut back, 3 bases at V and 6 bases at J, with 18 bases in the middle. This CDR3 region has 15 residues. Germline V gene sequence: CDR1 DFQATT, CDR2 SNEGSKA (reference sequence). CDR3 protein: CSARPNIGLSNEQFF. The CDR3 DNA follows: TGCAGTGCTAGGCCTAATATTGGACTTTCCAATGAGCAGTTCTTC.

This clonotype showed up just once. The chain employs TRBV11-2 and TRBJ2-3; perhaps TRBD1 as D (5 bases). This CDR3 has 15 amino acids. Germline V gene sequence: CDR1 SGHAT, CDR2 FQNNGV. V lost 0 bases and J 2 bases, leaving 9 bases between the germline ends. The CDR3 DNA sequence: TGTGCCAGCAGCTTAGATCAGGGCTACACAGATACGCAGTATTTT. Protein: CASSLDQGYTDTQYF.

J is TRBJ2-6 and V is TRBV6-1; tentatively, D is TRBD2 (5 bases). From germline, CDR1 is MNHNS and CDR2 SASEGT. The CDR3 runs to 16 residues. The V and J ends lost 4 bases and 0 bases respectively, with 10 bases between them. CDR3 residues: CASSGTDHSGANVLTF. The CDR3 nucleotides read TGTGCCAGCAGTGGGACTGATCACTCTGGGGCCAACGTCCTGACTTTC.

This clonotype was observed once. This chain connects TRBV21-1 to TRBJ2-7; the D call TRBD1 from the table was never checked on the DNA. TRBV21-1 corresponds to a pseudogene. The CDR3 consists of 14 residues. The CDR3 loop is CASSSTGGLYEQYF. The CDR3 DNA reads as TGTGCCAGCAGCTCGACAGGGGGACTCTACGAGCAGTACTTC.

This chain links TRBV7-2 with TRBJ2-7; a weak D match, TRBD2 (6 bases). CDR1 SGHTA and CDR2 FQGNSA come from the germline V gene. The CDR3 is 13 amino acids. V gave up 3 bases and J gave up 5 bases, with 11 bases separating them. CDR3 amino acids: CASSFRRENEQYF. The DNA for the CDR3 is TGTGCCAGCAGCTTTCGGCGGGAAAACGAGCAGTACTTC.

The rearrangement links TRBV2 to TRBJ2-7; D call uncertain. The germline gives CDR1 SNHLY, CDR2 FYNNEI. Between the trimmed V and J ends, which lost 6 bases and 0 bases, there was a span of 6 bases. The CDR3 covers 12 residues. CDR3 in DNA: TGTGCCAGCAGCAAGAGCTCCTACGAGCAGTACTTC. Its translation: CASSKSSYEQYF.

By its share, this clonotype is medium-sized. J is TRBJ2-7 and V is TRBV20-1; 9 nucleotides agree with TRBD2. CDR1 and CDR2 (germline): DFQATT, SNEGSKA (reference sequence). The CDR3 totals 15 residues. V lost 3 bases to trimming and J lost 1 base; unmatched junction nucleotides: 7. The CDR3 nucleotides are TGCAGTGCTAGTAGCGGGAGAGGCAATTCCTACGAGCAGTACTTC. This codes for CSASSGRGNSYEQYF.

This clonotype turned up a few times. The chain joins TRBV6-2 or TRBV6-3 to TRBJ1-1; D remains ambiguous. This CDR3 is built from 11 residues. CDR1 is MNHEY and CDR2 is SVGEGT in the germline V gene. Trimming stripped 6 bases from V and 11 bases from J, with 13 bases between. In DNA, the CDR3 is TGTGCCAGCAGGGGAGGAGTATTGGCTTTCTTT. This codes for CASRGGVLAFF.

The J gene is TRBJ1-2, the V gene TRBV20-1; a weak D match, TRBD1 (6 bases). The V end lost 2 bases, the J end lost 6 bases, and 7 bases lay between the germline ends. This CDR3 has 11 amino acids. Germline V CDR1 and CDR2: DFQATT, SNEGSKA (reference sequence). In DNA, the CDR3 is TGCAGTGCTAGACAGGGGAATGGCTACACCTTC. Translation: CSARQGNGYTF.

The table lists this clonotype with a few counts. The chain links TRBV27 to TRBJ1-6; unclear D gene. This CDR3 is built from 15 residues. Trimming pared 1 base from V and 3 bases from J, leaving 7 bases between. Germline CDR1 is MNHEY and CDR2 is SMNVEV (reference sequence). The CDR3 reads CASSLYANYNSPLHF. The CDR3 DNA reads TGTGCCAGCAGTTTATATGCCAACTATAATTCACCCCTCCACTTT.